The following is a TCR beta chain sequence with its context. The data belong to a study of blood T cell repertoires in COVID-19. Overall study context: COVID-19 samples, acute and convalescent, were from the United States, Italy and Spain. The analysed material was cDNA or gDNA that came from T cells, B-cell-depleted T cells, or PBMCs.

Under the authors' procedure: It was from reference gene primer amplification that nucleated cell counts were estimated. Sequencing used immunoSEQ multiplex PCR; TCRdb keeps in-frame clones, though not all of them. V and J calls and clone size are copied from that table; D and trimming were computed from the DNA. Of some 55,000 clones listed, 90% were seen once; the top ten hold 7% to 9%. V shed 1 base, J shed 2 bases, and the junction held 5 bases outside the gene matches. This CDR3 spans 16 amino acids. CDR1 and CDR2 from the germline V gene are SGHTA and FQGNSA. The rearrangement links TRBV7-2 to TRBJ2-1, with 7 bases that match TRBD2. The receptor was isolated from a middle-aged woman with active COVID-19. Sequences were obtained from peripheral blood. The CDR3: CASSLDLAVTYNEQFF. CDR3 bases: TGTGCCAGCAGCTTAGATCTAGCGGTCACCTACAATGAGCAGTTCTTC.